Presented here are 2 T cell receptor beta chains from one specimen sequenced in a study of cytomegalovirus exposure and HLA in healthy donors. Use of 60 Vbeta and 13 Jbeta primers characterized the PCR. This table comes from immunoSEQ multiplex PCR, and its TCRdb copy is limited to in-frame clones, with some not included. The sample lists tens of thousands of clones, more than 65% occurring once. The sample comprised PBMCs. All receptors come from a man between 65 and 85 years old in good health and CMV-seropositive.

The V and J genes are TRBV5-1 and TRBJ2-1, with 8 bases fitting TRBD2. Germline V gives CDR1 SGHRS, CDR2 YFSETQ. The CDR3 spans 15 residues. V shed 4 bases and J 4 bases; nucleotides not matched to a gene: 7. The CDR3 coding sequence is TGCGCCAGCAGCCCCCGGGAGGGGACTTACAATGAGCAGTTCTTC. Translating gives CASSPREGTYNEQFF.

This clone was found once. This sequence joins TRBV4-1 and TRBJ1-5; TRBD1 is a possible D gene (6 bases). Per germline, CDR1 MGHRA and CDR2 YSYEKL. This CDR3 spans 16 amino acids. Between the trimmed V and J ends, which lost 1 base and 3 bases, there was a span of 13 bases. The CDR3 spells CASSQGRNRDNQPQHF. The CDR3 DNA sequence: TGCGCCAGCAGCCAAGGGAGGAACAGGGACAATCAGCCCCAGCATTTT.